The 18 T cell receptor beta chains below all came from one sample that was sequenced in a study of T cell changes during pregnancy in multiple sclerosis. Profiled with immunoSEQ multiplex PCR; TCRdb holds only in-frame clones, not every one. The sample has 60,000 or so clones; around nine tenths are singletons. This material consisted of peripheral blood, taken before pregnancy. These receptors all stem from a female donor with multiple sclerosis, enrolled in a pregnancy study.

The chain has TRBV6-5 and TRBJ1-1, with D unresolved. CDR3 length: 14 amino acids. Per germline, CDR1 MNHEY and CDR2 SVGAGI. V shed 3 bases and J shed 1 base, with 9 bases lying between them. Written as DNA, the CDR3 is TGTGCCAGCAGTTATGTTGGAGGGAACACTGAAGCTTTCTTT. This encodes CASSYVGGNTEAFF.

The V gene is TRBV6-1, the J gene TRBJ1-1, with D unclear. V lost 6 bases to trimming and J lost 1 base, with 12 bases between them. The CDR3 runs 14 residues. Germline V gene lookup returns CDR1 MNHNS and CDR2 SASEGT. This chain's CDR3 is CASSLTAGNTEAFF. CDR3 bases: TGTGCCAGCAGCCTGACCGCAGGGAACACTGAAGCTTTCTTT.

The CDR3 loop reads CASSFVAGGDTQYF. For the CDR3, the DNA is TGTGCCAGCAGTTTCGTCGCGGGGGGGGATACGCAGTATTTT. This chain uses TRBV27 with TRBJ2-3; TRBD2 matches 9 bases. CDR1 is MNHEY and CDR2 is SMNVEV in the germline V gene (reference sequence). The length of the CDR3 is 14 residues. V lost 3 bases to trimming and J lost 6 bases; unmatched junction nucleotides: 4.

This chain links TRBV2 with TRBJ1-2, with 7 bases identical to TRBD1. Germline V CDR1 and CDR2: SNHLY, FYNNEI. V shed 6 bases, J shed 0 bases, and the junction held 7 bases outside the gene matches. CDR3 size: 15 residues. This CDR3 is CASSVTGQANYGYTF. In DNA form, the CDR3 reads TGTGCCAGCAGCGTAACCGGACAGGCTAACTATGGCTACACCTTC.

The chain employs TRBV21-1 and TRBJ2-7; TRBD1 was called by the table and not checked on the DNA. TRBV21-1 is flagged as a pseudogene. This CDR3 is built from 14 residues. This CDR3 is CASSSPGTQGEQYF. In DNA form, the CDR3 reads TGTGCCAGCAGCTCACCCGGGACACAGGGCGAGCAGTACTTC.

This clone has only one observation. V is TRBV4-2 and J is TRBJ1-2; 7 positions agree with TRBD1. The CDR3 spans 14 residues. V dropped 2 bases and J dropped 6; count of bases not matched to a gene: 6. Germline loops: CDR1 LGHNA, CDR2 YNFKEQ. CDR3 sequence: CASSQLGTADGYTF. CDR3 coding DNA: TGTGCCAGCAGCCAACTCGGGACAGCCGATGGCTACACCTTC.

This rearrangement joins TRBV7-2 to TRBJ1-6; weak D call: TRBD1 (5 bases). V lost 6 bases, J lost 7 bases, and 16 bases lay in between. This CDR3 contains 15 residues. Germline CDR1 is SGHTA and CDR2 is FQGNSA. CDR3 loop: CASRVTPGQNSPLHF. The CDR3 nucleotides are TGTGCCAGCAGGGTGACCCCAGGGCAGAATTCACCCCTCCACTTT.

This chain's CDR3 is CASSQDPGAAHEAFF. The CDR3, as DNA: TGCGCCAGCAGCCAAGACCCGGGTGCTGCACACGAGGCTTTCTTT. The rearrangement joins TRBV4-1 to TRBJ1-1; D call uncertain. This CDR3 is 15 amino acids long. The V gene's germline CDR1 is MGHRA and CDR2 YSYEKL. Trimming stripped 0 bases from V and 11 bases from J, with 19 bases between.

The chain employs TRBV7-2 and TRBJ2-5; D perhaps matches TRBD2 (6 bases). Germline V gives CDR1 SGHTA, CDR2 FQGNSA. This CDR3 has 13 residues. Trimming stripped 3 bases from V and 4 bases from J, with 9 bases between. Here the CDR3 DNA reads TGTGCCAGCAGCTTGGCGGGGCGAGAGACCCAGTACTTC. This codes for CASSLAGRETQYF.

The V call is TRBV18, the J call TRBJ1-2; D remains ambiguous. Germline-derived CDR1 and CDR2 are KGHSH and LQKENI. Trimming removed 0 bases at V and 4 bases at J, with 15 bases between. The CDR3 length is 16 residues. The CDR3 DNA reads TGTGCCAGCTCACCACCTATTGGACTGACACTCTATGGCTACACCTTC. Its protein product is CASSPPIGLTLYGYTF.

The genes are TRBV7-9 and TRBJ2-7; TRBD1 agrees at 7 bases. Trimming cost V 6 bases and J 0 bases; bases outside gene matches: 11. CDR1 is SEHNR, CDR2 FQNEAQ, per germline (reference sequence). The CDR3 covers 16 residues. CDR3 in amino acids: CASSPQGERGSYEQYF. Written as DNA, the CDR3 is TGTGCCAGCAGTCCTCAGGGGGAGAGGGGCTCCTACGAGCAGTACTTC.

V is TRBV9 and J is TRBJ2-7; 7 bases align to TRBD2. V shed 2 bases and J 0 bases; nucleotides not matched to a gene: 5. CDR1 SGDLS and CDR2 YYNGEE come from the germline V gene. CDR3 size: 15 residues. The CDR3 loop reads CASSVHPSGSYEQYF. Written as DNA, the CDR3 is TGTGCCAGCAGCGTCCACCCTAGCGGCTCCTACGAGCAGTACTTC. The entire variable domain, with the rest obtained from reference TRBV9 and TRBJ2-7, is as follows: DSGVTQTPKHLITATGQRVTLRCSPRSGDLSVYWYQQSLDQGLQFLIQYYNGEERAKGNILERFSAQQFPDLHSELNLSSLELGDSALYFCASSVHPSGSYEQYFGPGTRLTVT.

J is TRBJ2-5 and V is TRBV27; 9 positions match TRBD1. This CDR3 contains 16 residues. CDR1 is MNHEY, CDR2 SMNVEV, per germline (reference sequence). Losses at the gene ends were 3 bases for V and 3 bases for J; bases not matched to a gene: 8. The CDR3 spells CASSFLRTGDEETQYF. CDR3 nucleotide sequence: TGTGCCAGCAGTTTTCTTAGGACAGGGGACGAAGAGACCCAGTACTTC.

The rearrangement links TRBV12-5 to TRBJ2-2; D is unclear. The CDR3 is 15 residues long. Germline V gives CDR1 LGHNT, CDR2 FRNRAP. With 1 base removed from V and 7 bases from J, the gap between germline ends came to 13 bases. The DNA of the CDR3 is TGTGCTAGTGGTTTGGGAGGTCGCGGCAGCGGGGAGCTGTTTTTT. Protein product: CASGLGGRGSGELFF.

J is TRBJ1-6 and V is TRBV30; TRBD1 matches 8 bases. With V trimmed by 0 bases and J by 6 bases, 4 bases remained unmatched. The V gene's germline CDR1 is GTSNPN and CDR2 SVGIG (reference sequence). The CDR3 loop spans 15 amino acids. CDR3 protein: CAWSVLTGGNSPLHF. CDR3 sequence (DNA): TGTGCCTGGAGTGTCCTTACAGGGGGTAATTCACCCCTCCACTTT.

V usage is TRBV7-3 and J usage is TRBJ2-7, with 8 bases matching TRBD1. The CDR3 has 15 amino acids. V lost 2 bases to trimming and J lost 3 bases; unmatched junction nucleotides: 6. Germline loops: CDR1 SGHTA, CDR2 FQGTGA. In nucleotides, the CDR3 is TGTGCCAGCAGCTTAGGCCCAGGGGGCGGCTACGAGCAGTACTTC. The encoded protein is CASSLGPGGGYEQYF.

CDR3 loop: CASSPGFRNTEAFF. In DNA, the CDR3 is TGTGCCAGCAGCCCAGGGTTTAGGAACACTGAAGCTTTCTTT. The chain uses TRBV6-5 and TRBJ1-1; weak D call: TRBD1 (5 bases). The CDR3 has 14 amino acids. Trimming stripped 6 bases from V and 1 base from J, with 12 bases between. Germline CDR1 MNHEY, CDR2 SVGAGI.

CDR3 coding DNA: TGTGCCAGCAGTGACAGCGGGACAGGGGACGAAAAACTGTTTTTT. Amino acid sequence: CASSDSGTGDEKLFF. V is TRBV6-4 and J is TRBJ1-4; TRBD1 matches 10 bases. The ends lost 2 bases at V and 8 bases at J; junction bases unmatched: 5. The V gene's germline CDR1 is MRHNA and CDR2 SNTAGT. The CDR3 is 15 residues long.